Below are 19 T cell receptor beta chains sequenced from a single sample in a study of T-cell memory formation after mild COVID-19. TCRdb passed the 5' RACE reads through MiXCR, listing each CDR3 protein once. The profile shows hundreds of thousands of distinct CDR3 sequences, roughly 22% of them singletons. What was sequenced was PBMCs or a T cell subset sorted from them (not recorded which). All receptors derive from an adult woman who had mild COVID-19 (a few samples of this study predate the infection). Cell type and time point are not known.

The rearrangement links TRBV4-3 to TRBJ2-5, with 10 bases aligning to TRBD2. From germline, CDR1 is LGHNA and CDR2 YSLEER. V shed 0 bases, J shed 6 bases, and the junction held 10 bases outside the gene matches. This CDR3 is 17 amino acids long. The DNA for the CDR3 is TGCGCCAGCAGCCAAGATCGCTGGCTAGCGGGAGTAAAGACCCAGTACTTC. It specifies CASSQDRWLAGVKTQYF.

This clonotype turned up a few times. The genes are TRBV7-3 and TRBJ2-3; D not resolved. The germline V gene encodes CDR1 SGHTA and CDR2 FQGTGA. This CDR3 region has 12 residues. Trimming removed 4 bases at V and 7 bases at J, with 9 bases between. CDR3 residues: CASSYDGYTQYF. In nucleotides, the CDR3 is TGTGCCAGCAGCTACGACGGATATACGCAGTATTTT. The entire variable domain, with the rest obtained from reference TRBV7-3 and TRBJ2-3, is as follows: GAGVSQTPSNKVTEKGKYVELRCDPISGHTALYWYRQSLGQGPEFLIYFQGTGAADDSGLPNDRFFAVRPEGSVSTLKIQRTERGDSAVYLCASSYDGYTQYFGPGTRLTVL.

This clonotype was counted between two and nine times. CDR3 region: CASSLAQGATYEQYF. The DNA of the CDR3 is TGTGCCAGCAGCTTAGCGCAGGGGGCGACCTACGAGCAGTACTTC. V is TRBV7-9 and J is TRBJ2-7; the match to TRBD1 covers 8 bases. Trimming removed 0 bases from V and 2 bases from J; junction bases left unmatched: 3. Germline lookup yields CDR1 SEHNR and CDR2 FQNEAQ (reference sequence). The length of the CDR3 is 15 residues.

The chain has TRBV19 and TRBJ2-7; unclear D gene. Germline assignment: CDR1 LNHDA and CDR2 SQIVND (reference sequence). The CDR3 covers 15 residues. V lost 3 bases and J 0 bases, leaving 12 bases between the germline ends. CDR3 loop: CASSMTWSSSYEQYF. In DNA, the CDR3 is TGTGCCAGTAGTATGACCTGGTCGAGCTCCTACGAGCAGTACTTC.

The chain recombines TRBV10-3 with TRBJ2-7; D may be TRBD1 or TRBD2 (7 bases each). This CDR3 spans 15 amino acids. Germline CDR1 reads ENHRY; CDR2 reads SYGVKD. Trimming took 3 bases from V and 6 from J, leaving 18 bases between them. CDR3 nucleotide sequence: TGTGCCATCAGTGAAGCGAGCGGGACAGTGGGCGAGCAGTACTTC. Protein sequence: CAISEASGTVGEQYF.

This clonotype was counted a few times. The CDR3 loop reads CASTLDLSMNTEAFF. CDR3 sequence (DNA): TGCGCCAGCACCCTAGACCTATCCATGAACACTGAAGCTTTCTTT. The J gene is TRBJ1-1, the V gene TRBV5-1, with D uncertain. With 6 bases removed from V and 0 bases from J, the gap between germline ends came to 15 bases. This CDR3 has 15 residues. CDR1 is SGHRS, CDR2 YFSETQ, per germline.

In this sample, this clonotype turned up a few times. The chain links TRBV4-2 to TRBJ2-7; D gene unclear. Germline assignment: CDR1 LGHNA and CDR2 YNFKEQ. The CDR3 spans 14 residues. V lost 0 bases and J lost 9, with 15 bases in between. The CDR3 here is CASSQDSWVDRQYF. The CDR3, as DNA: TGTGCCAGCAGCCAAGATAGTTGGGTTGATCGGCAGTACTTC.

The rearrangement joins TRBV5-1 to TRBJ2-7, with D uncertain. V was shortened by 0 bases and J by 3 bases, with 10 bases between the two germline ends. The CDR3 is made up of 14 amino acids. Germline assignment: CDR1 SGHRS and CDR2 YFSETQ. Here the CDR3 reads CASSLEKDIYEQYF. CDR3 bases: TGCGCCAGCAGCTTGGAAAAGGATATCTACGAGCAGTACTTC.

This clonotype has more than one count but fewer than ten. This chain connects TRBV19 to TRBJ1-2; weak D call: TRBD1 (6 bases). CDR1 and CDR2 from the germline V gene are LNHDA and SQIVND (reference sequence). The CDR3 is 17 amino acids. The V end was cut by 7 bases, the J end by 4 bases, with 25 bases between. The CDR3 DNA follows: TGTGCCAGTACTGGAGGGACATCCACACGTTCCCCCTATGGCTACACCTTC. Translating it yields CASTGGTSTRSPYGYTF.

The chain couples TRBV11-3 to TRBJ2-1, with TRBD2 matching over 11 bases. The CDR3 is 15 residues long. Germline V gene data show CDR1 as SGHNT and CDR2 as YENEEA. J was trimmed by 5 bases and V by 5 bases; bases with no gene match: 5. Written as DNA, the CDR3 is TGTGCCAGCAGCCGTTCGGGACTAGCGGACAATGAGCAGTTCTTC. Its protein product is CASSRSGLADNEQFF.

This clonotype turned up a few times. The rearrangement uses TRBV6-2 or TRBV6-3 and TRBJ2-7; tentative D call: TRBD1 (5 bases). Trimming took off 6 bases at V and 6 bases at J, with 21 bases between the two ends. The CDR3 totals 15 residues. Germline CDR1 MNHEY, CDR2 SVGEGT. The CDR3 sequence: CASSQRQGSSSEQYF. Written as DNA, the CDR3 is TGTGCCAGCAGCCAACGCCAGGGTAGCTCGTCCGAGCAGTACTTC.

The gene calls are TRBV12-3 or TRBV12-4 and TRBJ1-5, with D tentatively TRBD1 (6 bases). The V end lost 6 bases, the J end lost 3 bases, and 12 bases lay between the germline ends. This CDR3 comprises 14 residues. This chain's CDR3 is CASSQGGINQPQHF. CDR3 coding DNA: TGTGCCAGCAGCCAAGGGGGAATCAATCAGCCCCAGCATTTT.

V gene TRBV7-9 combines with J gene TRBJ2-1; 11 positions match TRBD2. The germline V gene has CDR1 SEHNR and CDR2 FQNEAQ (reference sequence). The CDR3 extends over 16 amino acids. Losses at the gene ends were 6 bases for V and 4 bases for J; bases not matched to a gene: 8. This CDR3 is CASRFISGRVYNEQFF. CDR3 sequence (DNA): TGTGCCAGCAGATTCATTAGCGGGAGGGTATACAATGAGCAGTTCTTC.

This clonotype was seen a handful of times. The gene calls are TRBV7-2 and TRBJ2-5, with 8 bases lining up with TRBD2. Trimming cost V 4 bases and J 4 bases; bases outside gene matches: 5. The CDR3 sequence is 14 residues long. Germline V gives CDR1 SGHTA, CDR2 FQGNSA. CDR3 sequence reads: CASSSGGAPETQYF. The DNA for the CDR3 is TGTGCCAGCAGCTCCGGGGGGGCCCCAGAGACCCAGTACTTC.

The J gene is TRBJ1-1, the V gene TRBV15; D unresolved. Germline CDR1 reads LNHNV; CDR2 reads YYDKDF (reference sequence). Deletions cut 0 bases from V and 4 bases from J, with 12 bases between. The CDR3 runs 15 residues. Here the CDR3 reads CATSRDNSRVTEAFF. The CDR3 DNA is TGTGCCACCAGCAGAGACAACTCAAGGGTCACTGAAGCTTTCTTT.

This clonotype was observed a few times. V usage is TRBV6-5 and J usage is TRBJ1-5; 7 nucleotides agree with TRBD1. CDR3 length equals 18 residues. The germline V gene has CDR1 MNHEY and CDR2 SVGAGI. V lost 6 bases, J lost 2 bases, and 16 bases stayed unmatched. The CDR3 nucleotides read TGTGCCAGCAGCACCGGGACAGCCACCCGTTGGGGCAATCAGCCCCAGCATTTT. Encoded protein: CASSTGTATRWGNQPQHF.

The chain carries TRBV5-1 and TRBJ2-2, with D uncertain. The V and J ends lost 4 bases and 11 bases respectively, with 18 bases between them. The CDR3 covers 14 residues. Germline V gene lookup returns CDR1 SGHRS and CDR2 YFSETQ. CDR3 residues: CASSPGVNTHELFF. Here the CDR3 DNA reads TGCGCCAGCAGCCCTGGAGTTAACACCCACGAGCTGTTTTTT.

This chain joins TRBV3-1 and TRBJ2-1; tentative D call: TRBD2 (6 bases). Germline CDR1 and CDR2: LGHDT and YNNKEL (reference sequence). The CDR3 runs to 15 residues. V was clipped by 0 bases and J by 9 bases, with 15 bases between them. The CDR3: CASSQDWDSRGEQFF. In DNA, the CDR3 is TGTGCCAGCAGCCAAGATTGGGACTCTAGGGGTGAGCAGTTCTTC.

This clonotype was picked up a small number of times. The V gene is TRBV7-9, the J gene TRBJ2-7; TRBD2 matches 11 bases. This CDR3 comprises 15 residues. The J segment lost 3 bases and the V segment lost 4 bases, leaving 5 bases of the junction unmatched. Germline loops: CDR1 SEHNR, CDR2 FQNEAQ (reference sequence). The CDR3 reads CASSSLAGGYYEQYF. CDR3 nucleotide sequence: TGTGCCAGCAGCTCTCTAGCGGGAGGTTACTACGAGCAGTACTTC.